This T cell receptor beta chain was profiled in a study of blood T cell repertoires in COVID-19. Repertoires were generated with immunoSEQ multiplex PCR, while TCRdb's copy carries only in-frame clones and drops some. This table holds 230,000 or so clones, approximately 84% found once. Trimming cost V 8 bases and J 1 base, with 14 bases left between them. Germline CDR1 is SNHLY and CDR2 is FYNNEI. This CDR3 comprises 14 residues. The sequence derives from a woman aged 45-60 years who had been exposed to COVID-19. V is TRBV2 and J is TRBJ1-1; perhaps TRBD1 as D (6 bases). The material sequenced was PBMCs or T cells enriched from blood (not recorded which). In nucleotides, the CDR3 is TGTGCCAGCCGACAGGACGGTTCGAACACTGAAGCTTTCTTT. It encodes CASRQDGSNTEAFF.